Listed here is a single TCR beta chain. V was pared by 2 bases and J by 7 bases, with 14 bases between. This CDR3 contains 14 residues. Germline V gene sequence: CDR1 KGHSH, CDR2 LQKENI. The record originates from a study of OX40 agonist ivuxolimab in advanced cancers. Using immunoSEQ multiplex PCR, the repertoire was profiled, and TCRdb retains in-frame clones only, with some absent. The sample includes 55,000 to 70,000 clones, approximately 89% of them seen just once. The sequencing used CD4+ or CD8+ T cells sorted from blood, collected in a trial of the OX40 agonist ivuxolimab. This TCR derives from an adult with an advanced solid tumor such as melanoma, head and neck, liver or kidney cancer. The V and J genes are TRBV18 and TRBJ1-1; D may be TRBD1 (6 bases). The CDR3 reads CASSPMTGGSEAFF. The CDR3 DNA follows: TGTGCCAGCTCACCAATGACAGGAGGTAGTGAAGCTTTCTTT.